One sample yielded the 13 T cell receptor beta chains listed below, sequenced in a study of blood T cells in healthy people across ages. PCR was performed a second time for 7 to 11 cycles using a sample-barcoded 5' primer and a J-beta primer mix. TCRdb analysed the 5' RACE reads with MiXCR anew, one entry per CDR3 protein. The sample has some 790,000 distinct CDR3 sequences, 29% seen once. Sample: blood. These receptors came from a woman of 80 years or more in good health.

As to this clonotype: A read error is possible here, since a much larger clone lies one base away. The chain carries TRBV5-1 and TRBJ2-5, with D maybe TRBD2 (6 bases). The CDR3 covers 16 residues. CDR1 SGHRS and CDR2 YFSETQ come from the germline V gene. Deletions cut 0 bases from V and 1 base from J, with 13 bases between. CDR3 DNA: TGCGCCAGCAGCTTGGGCCGCGGGGCAACCCAAGAGACCCAGTACTTC. It is translated as CASSLGRGATQETQYF.

In this sample, this clonotype turned up many times. This sequence joins TRBV7-9 and TRBJ2-1; 10 positions agree with TRBD2. V was clipped by 1 base and J by 3 bases; unmatched bases: 3. This CDR3 has 16 amino acids. Germline V gene data show CDR1 as SEHNR and CDR2 as FQNEAQ (reference sequence). The CDR3 region is CASSLVKRGGYNEQFF. The CDR3 DNA reads as TGTGCCAGCAGCTTAGTGAAGCGGGGGGGCTACAATGAGCAGTTCTTC.

This clonotype was counted only a few times. This chain uses TRBV14 with TRBJ2-1; possible D gene TRBD1, 6 bases. The V end was cut by 4 bases, the J end by 0 bases, with 10 bases between. The CDR3 length is 15 residues. Germline lookup yields CDR1 SGHDN and CDR2 FVKESK. The CDR3 is CASSPYRASYNEQFF. CDR3 DNA sequence: TGTGCCAGCAGCCCGTACAGGGCCTCCTACAATGAGCAGTTCTTC.

This clonotype was counted many times. The CDR3 coding sequence is TGTGCCAGCAGCCAATCATTAGCGGGGGGAGTCACAGATACGCAGTATTTT. This encodes CASSQSLAGGVTDTQYF. The rearrangement links TRBV4-2 to TRBJ2-3, with 10 positions matching TRBD2. Germline assignment: CDR1 LGHNA and CDR2 YNFKEQ. The length of the CDR3 is 17 residues. J was trimmed by 2 bases and V by 2 bases; bases with no gene match: 7.

The sample holds a few counts of this clonotype. The chain couples TRBV5-5 to TRBJ1-5; 8 bases match TRBD1. Germline V gives CDR1 SGHKS, CDR2 YYEKEE (reference sequence). The J segment lost 3 bases and the V segment lost 1 base, leaving 6 bases of the junction unmatched. The CDR3 loop spans 16 amino acids. CDR3 DNA: TGTGCCAGCAGCTTGATCGGGACAGGTCTCAATCAGCCCCAGCATTTT. As protein: CASSLIGTGLNQPQHF.

The V call is TRBV7-8, the J call TRBJ2-3, with 7 nucleotides matching TRBD2. Germline assignment: CDR1 SGHVS and CDR2 FQNEAQ. The V segment lost 5 bases and the J segment 6 bases; nucleotides outside the gene matches: 8. CDR3 length: 14 amino acids. The CDR3 is CASSATSPGDTQYF. Here the CDR3 DNA reads TGTGCCAGCAGCGCGACTAGCCCAGGGGATACGCAGTATTTT. The full variable domain, completed using reference TRBV7-8 and TRBJ2-3, is GAGVSQSPRYKVAKRGQDVALRCDPISGHVSLFWYQQALGQGPEFLTYFQNEAQLDKSGLPSDRFFAERPEGSVSTLKIQRTQQEDSAVYLCASSATSPGDTQYFGPGTRLTVL.

This clonotype was detected many times. The CDR3 is CASSIRDSSYNEQFF. The CDR3 DNA follows: TGCGCCAGCAGCATCCGGGACAGCTCCTACAATGAGCAGTTCTTC. The chain employs TRBV5-1 and TRBJ2-1, with 7 bases identical to TRBD1. The length of the CDR3 is 15 residues. V was clipped by 4 bases and J by 0 bases; unmatched bases: 4. Germline loops: CDR1 SGHRS, CDR2 YFSETQ.

Many counts were recorded for this clonotype. The chain employs TRBV20-1 and TRBJ2-7; 9 nucleotides agree with TRBD1. The CDR3 loop spans 13 amino acids. The trim removed 2 bases at V and 5 bases at J, leaving 4 bases unmatched. Germline loops: CDR1 DFQATT, CDR2 SNEGSKA (reference sequence). CDR3 protein: CSARYRGLDEQYF. The DNA of the CDR3 is TGCAGTGCTAGATACAGGGGGCTAGACGAGCAGTACTTC.

Concerning this clonotype itself: Being one base from a much bigger clone, this may be a read error. The rearrangement uses TRBV20-1 and TRBJ2-3, with D tentatively TRBD1 (7 bases). V was trimmed by 3 bases and J by 3 bases, leaving 16 bases between them. The germline CDR1 and CDR2 sequences are DFQATT and SNEGSKA (reference sequence). This CDR3 is 15 amino acids long. The CDR3 nucleotides read TGCAGTGCTAGTCTAGGAGGGGGCGAGACAGATACGCAGTATTTT. Amino acid sequence: CSASLGGGETDTQYF.

This clonotype was counted ten times or more. V and J are TRBV7-9 and TRBJ1-1; TRBD1 might be the D (5 bases). Trimming stripped 6 bases from V and 5 bases from J, with 13 bases between. The germline V gene encodes CDR1 SEHNR and CDR2 FQNEAQ (reference sequence). The CDR3 is 13 amino acids. Here the CDR3 reads CASSPRGRTEAFF. The DNA of the CDR3 is TGTGCCAGCAGTCCACGGGGCAGGACTGAAGCTTTCTTT.

The V call is TRBV3-1, the J call TRBJ2-5, with 9 bases aligning to TRBD2. Germline CDR1 LGHDT, CDR2 YNNKEL (reference sequence). The CDR3 loop spans 15 amino acids. Unmatched junction bases numbered 8, after V lost 4 bases and J lost 5 bases. The CDR3 protein is CASSLPGLASETQYF. The CDR3 DNA reads as TGTGCCAGCAGCCTGCCGGGACTAGCAAGCGAGACCCAGTACTTC.

CDR3 sequence (DNA): TGTGCCAGCAGCTTCCAAGTTTCAGATACGCAGTATTTT. The encoded protein is CASSFQVSDTQYF. This chain joins TRBV5-4 and TRBJ2-3; D uncertain. V dropped 2 bases and J dropped 4 bases, with 8 bases sitting between them. The CDR3 covers 13 residues. From germline, CDR1 is SGHNT and CDR2 YYREEE (reference sequence).

This clonotype was observed at least ten times. The chain carries TRBV6-2 or TRBV6-3 and TRBJ2-1, with TRBD1 matching over 8 bases. V lost 4 bases to trimming and J lost 9 bases; unmatched junction nucleotides: 5. Germline V gene data show CDR1 as MNHEY and CDR2 as SVGEGT. This CDR3 contains 13 residues. DNA for the CDR3: TGTGCCAGCAGTTCGTGGACAGGGATTGAGCAGTTCTTC. It yields the protein CASSSWTGIEQFF.